Shown below are 21 T cell receptor beta chains from a single sample sequenced in a study of OX40 agonist ivuxolimab in advanced cancers. Here immunoSEQ multiplex PCR was the method, and the copy in TCRdb shows in-frame clones only, minus some. The sample yields approximately 76,000 clones, 85% to 90% seen once. Sequenced material: CD4+ or CD8+ T cells sorted from blood, taken in a trial of the OX40 agonist ivuxolimab. Receptors originate from an adult with an advanced solid tumor such as melanoma, head and neck, liver or kidney cancer.

The V gene is TRBV27, the J gene TRBJ2-1; 7 bases match TRBD1. V dropped 3 bases and J dropped 0; count of bases not matched to a gene: 8. The germline gives CDR1 MNHEY, CDR2 SMNVEV (reference sequence). This CDR3 is 17 amino acids long. The CDR3 region has the DNA TGTGCCAGCAGTTTCGGGACAGCAGTCAACTCCTACAATGAGCAGTTCTTC. As protein: CASSFGTAVNSYNEQFF.

The chain uses TRBV5-6 and TRBJ2-1; D remains ambiguous. V was clipped by 5 bases and J by 4 bases, with 16 bases between them. The germline V gene encodes CDR1 SGHDT and CDR2 YYEEEE. The CDR3 totals 15 residues. The CDR3 sequence: CASSLAPTPYNEQFF. CDR3 DNA: TGTGCCAGCAGTCTGGCCCCGACTCCATACAATGAGCAGTTCTTC.

The chain employs TRBV14 and TRBJ2-1; D unclear. CDR3 length: 15 amino acids. The germline V gene encodes CDR1 SGHDN and CDR2 FVKESK. The V and J ends lost 4 bases and 4 bases respectively, with 14 bases between them. CDR3 protein: CASSPRTVGYNEQFF. CDR3 DNA sequence: TGTGCCAGCAGCCCTAGGACGGTTGGGTACAATGAGCAGTTCTTC. Full variable domain (rest looked up from reference TRBV14 and TRBJ2-1): EAGVTQFPSHSVIEKGQTVTLRCDPISGHDNLYWYRRVMGKEIKFLLHFVKESKQDESGMPNNRFLAERTGGTYSTLKVQPAELEDSGVYFCASSPRTVGYNEQFFGPGTRLTVL.

This chain's CDR3 is CASSQDYPGSSYEQYF. The DNA of the CDR3 is TGCGCCAGCAGCCAAGATTATCCGGGATCCTCCTACGAGCAGTACTTC. This rearrangement joins TRBV4-1 to TRBJ2-7, with D tentatively TRBD2 (5 bases). Trimming shortened V by 0 bases and J by 0 bases, and 12 bases separated the two germline ends. The length of the CDR3 is 16 residues. Germline V lookup: CDR1 MGHRA, CDR2 YSYEKL.

The chain is built from TRBV4-1 and TRBJ2-1, with 8 bases identical to TRBD1. The CDR3 has 15 residues. Trimming removed 4 bases from V and 4 bases from J; junction bases left unmatched: 6. Germline lookup yields CDR1 MGHRA and CDR2 YSYEKL. CDR3 in amino acids: CASSPWTGRYNEQFF. In DNA, the CDR3 is TGCGCCAGCAGCCCTTGGACAGGGAGGTACAATGAGCAGTTCTTC.

The rearrangement uses TRBV9 and TRBJ2-5, with 12 bases matching TRBD2. Judging by the DNA end, TRBJ2-7 fits better; the J call may be wrong. The CDR3 length is 14 residues. Germline V lookup: CDR1 SGDLS, CDR2 YYNGEE. As DNA, the CDR3 is TGTGCCAGCAGCGTAGGGACTAGCGGGACCGAGCAGTACTTC. Protein product: CASSVGTSGTEQYF.

The chain carries TRBV6-6 and TRBJ1-5; D is unclear. The CDR3 is 13 amino acids. V shed 1 base and J shed 4 bases, with 5 bases lying between them. Germline V lookup: CDR1 MNHNY, CDR2 SVGAGI (reference sequence). The CDR3 is CASSYLDNQPQHF. DNA for the CDR3: TGTGCCAGCAGTTACTTGGATAATCAGCCCCAGCATTTT.

This rearrangement joins TRBV6-1 to TRBJ1-1; D might be TRBD1 (6 bases). The ends were cut back, 7 bases at V and 4 bases at J, with 13 bases in the middle. The CDR3 runs to 13 residues. Germline V gives CDR1 MNHNS, CDR2 SASEGT. The CDR3 spells CASNLRGGTEAFF. CDR3 nucleotides: TGTGCCAGCAATCTGAGGGGGGGCACTGAAGCTTTCTTT.

This sequence joins TRBV20-1 and TRBJ2-7; D is undetermined. Germline loops: CDR1 DFQATT, CDR2 SNEGSKA (reference sequence). The ends were cut back, 3 bases at V and 6 bases at J, with 9 bases in the middle. The CDR3 length is 11 residues. CDR3 nucleotide sequence: TGCAGTGCTAGTCGTCAGCGCGAGCAGTACTTC. Protein: CSASRQREQYF.

This clone was counted only a few times. The chain has TRBV11-2 and TRBJ1-2, with 9 bases that match TRBD1. Germline V gives CDR1 SGHAT, CDR2 FQNNGV. The CDR3 is made up of 14 amino acids. Unmatched junction bases numbered 3, after V lost 4 bases and J lost 3 bases. In nucleotides, the CDR3 is TGTGCCAGCAGCTCACGGACAGGGGACTATGGCTACACCTTC. It encodes CASSSRTGDYGYTF.

This chain joins TRBV6-6 and TRBJ2-4; 8 positions agree with TRBD2. Germline V gives CDR1 MNHNY, CDR2 SVGAGI (reference sequence). The CDR3 runs 15 residues. The J segment lost 5 bases and the V segment lost 3 bases, leaving 6 bases of the junction unmatched. In nucleotides, the CDR3 is TGTGCCAGCAGTTATTTGGGACTAGAGGAAAACATTCAGTACTTC. Protein product: CASSYLGLEENIQYF.

V gene TRBV7-9 combines with J gene TRBJ2-5, with D possibly TRBD1 on 5 matching bases. CDR1 is SEHNR and CDR2 is FQNEAQ in the germline V gene (reference sequence). This CDR3 spans 14 amino acids. V lost 1 base and J 4 bases, leaving 10 bases between the germline ends. The CDR3 here is CASSLEGLGETQYF. CDR3 bases: TGTGCCAGCAGCTTAGAGGGGTTAGGAGAGACCCAGTACTTC.

CDR3 nucleotides: TGCGCCAGCAGCCAGGGGACTAGCGTTTCCCAAGAGACCCAGTACTTC. This codes for CASSQGTSVSQETQYF. The chain joins TRBV4-1 to TRBJ2-5; 10 nucleotides agree with TRBD2. Germline CDR1 MGHRA, CDR2 YSYEKL. Unmatched junction bases numbered 5, after V lost 3 bases and J lost 1 base. The CDR3 runs to 16 residues.

V usage is TRBV5-1 and J usage is TRBJ1-1; perhaps TRBD1 as D (5 bases). There are 13 residues in the CDR3. The germline V gene encodes CDR1 SGHRS and CDR2 YFSETQ. V was pared by 4 bases and J by 2 bases, with 9 bases between. CDR3 in amino acids: CASSVGTNTEAFF. Here the CDR3 DNA reads TGCGCCAGCAGCGTAGGGACTAACACTGAAGCTTTCTTT. The full variable domain, completed using reference TRBV5-1 and TRBJ1-1, is KAGVTQTPRYLIKTRGQQVTLSCSPISGHRSVSWYQQTPGQGLQFLFEYFSETQRNKGNFPGRFSGRQFSNSRSEMNVSTLELGDSALYLCASSVGTNTEAFFGQGTRLTVV.

The chain combines TRBV4-2 with TRBJ1-2, with D possibly being TRBD1 (5 bases). V was trimmed by 0 bases and J by 2 bases, leaving 13 bases between them. The CDR3 has 16 residues. Germline-derived CDR1 and CDR2 are LGHNA and YNFKEQ. Here the CDR3 DNA reads TGTGCCAGCAGCCAAGATCCCCCAGGGACCAACTATGGCTACACCTTC. Amino acid sequence: CASSQDPPGTNYGYTF.

The chain joins TRBV19 to TRBJ2-2; TRBD2 matches at 11 bases. J was trimmed by 4 bases and V by 10 bases; bases with no gene match: 5. The germline gives CDR1 LNHDA, CDR2 SQIVND (reference sequence). This CDR3 is built from 14 residues. The CDR3: CATGLAGGTGELFF. The CDR3 region has the DNA TGTGCCACTGGGCTAGCGGGAGGCACCGGGGAGCTGTTTTTT.

The chain carries TRBV7-9 and TRBJ2-7, with D unresolved. Trimming left V 1 base short and J 3 bases short, with 10 bases between. The germline gives CDR1 SEHNR, CDR2 FQNEAQ (reference sequence). The length of the CDR3 is 14 residues. The CDR3 spells CASSLEGGIYEQYF. The CDR3 DNA follows: TGTGCCAGCAGCTTAGAAGGTGGGATCTACGAGCAGTACTTC.

The chain couples TRBV7-9 to TRBJ2-3, with no clear D. Trimming took 1 base from V and 4 from J, leaving 9 bases between them. Germline loops: CDR1 SEHNR, CDR2 FQNEAQ (reference sequence). The CDR3 spans 14 residues. Here the CDR3 reads CASSLGCEADTQYF. In nucleotides, the CDR3 is TGTGCCAGCAGCTTAGGATGTGAGGCAGATACGCAGTATTTT.

The chain employs TRBV11-2 and TRBJ2-1; a possible D gene is TRBD1 (5 bases). With 7 bases removed from V and 7 bases from J, the gap between germline ends came to 20 bases. Germline-derived CDR1 and CDR2 are SGHAT and FQNNGV. This CDR3 has 15 amino acids. The CDR3, as DNA: TGTGCCAGCAAATCAACGGCCAGGGCGACGAATGAGCAGTTCTTC. Its protein is CASKSTARATNEQFF.

This chain joins TRBV19 and TRBJ2-7; TRBD2 is a possible D gene (6 bases). This CDR3 is 13 amino acids long. V was cut by 9 bases and J by 5 bases, with 17 bases left in between. Germline CDR1 reads LNHDA; CDR2 reads SQIVND (reference sequence). CDR3 amino acids: CASERRDSHEQYF. CDR3 nucleotides: TGTGCCAGCGAAAGAAGGGACTCGCACGAGCAGTACTTC.

This chain joins TRBV9 and TRBJ2-7; 7 positions match TRBD1. Germline CDR1 SGDLS, CDR2 YYNGEE. This CDR3 is 12 amino acids long. Trimming cost V 4 bases and J 6 bases; bases outside gene matches: 4. CDR3 sequence: CASSHSGGEQYF. The CDR3 nucleotides are TGTGCCAGCAGCCACTCAGGGGGCGAGCAGTACTTC.